The entry that follows covers one T cell receptor beta chain sequence. These data are taken from a study of blood T cell repertoires in COVID-19. Study as a whole: Acute and convalescent COVID-19 specimens originated in the United States, Italy and Spain. T cells, B-cell-depleted T cells, or PBMCs provided the cDNA or gDNA that served as material.

This table comes from immunoSEQ multiplex PCR, and its TCRdb copy is limited to in-frame clones, with some not included. The sample has 120,000 or so clones; around 80% are singletons. Germline V lookup: CDR1 DFQATT, CDR2 SNEGSKA (reference sequence). Trimming removed 6 bases from V and 7 bases from J, with 12 bases in between. This CDR3 comprises 11 residues. The sequence came from a man in his sixties or seventies with acute or convalescent COVID-19. The chain employs TRBV20-1 and TRBJ1-1; tentatively, D is TRBD1 (5 bases). Input material: peripheral blood. The CDR3 here is CSAAGSHEAFF. CDR3 nucleotide sequence: TGCAGTGCCGCAGGGTCTCATGAAGCTTTCTTT.